This T cell receptor beta chain is drawn from a study of T-cell reconstitution after alpha-beta-depleted transplantation in children. Unique molecular identifiers were used in preparing the TCRbeta library. TCRdb itself ran the PCR reads through MiXCR, one entry per CDR3 protein. Of about 200,000 distinct CDR3 sequences listed, roughly 15% were seen once; the top ten hold under 15%. This clonotype was seen many times. The germline V gene encodes CDR1 DFQATT and CDR2 SNEGSKA (reference sequence). V dropped 3 bases and J dropped 6 bases, with 11 bases sitting between them. The CDR3 is 12 residues long. This receptor was identified in a human donor who donated a stem cell graft to a child with acute lymphoblastic leukemia. Sequenced material: PBMCs from the stem cell graft donor, taken from the stem cell graft. This chain links TRBV20-1 with TRBJ1-2; D call uncertain. As DNA, the CDR3 is TGCAGTGCTAGGAAGAAGTCGAATGGCTACACCTTC. Protein: CSARKKSNGYTF.